The source of this T cell receptor beta chain is a study of T cells after yellow fever vaccination. Study overall: Fractions containing few cells were prepared with SMART-Seq v4 Ultra Low Input.

This CDR3 is built from 11 residues. Trimming stripped 7 bases from V and 4 bases from J, with 8 bases between. Per germline, CDR1 SGHRS and CDR2 YFSETQ. Each CDR3 protein is one row after TCRdb ran MiXCR on the 5' RACE reads. The sample shows about 96,000 distinct CDR3 sequences, about 8.2% of them seen only once. Study results and limitations: Most primary-vaccination clones recurred post-booster (roughly 96% CD4, around 90% CD8). A secondary response was less intense yet reached its peak sooner, at day 5 versus 15.

Sequencing was performed on CD8+ T cells not binding an NS4B(214-222) dextramer, sorted from PBMCs, taken less than 16 days after the first yellow fever vaccination. V usage is TRBV5-1 and J usage is TRBJ1-1; D is unresolved. The clonotype was recovered from a man aged 18-30 years who received the YFV17D yellow fever vaccine. The CDR3 sequence is CASGWGTEAFF. In nucleotides, the CDR3 is TGCGCCAGCGGTTGGGGCACTGAAGCTTTCTTT.